These 30 T cell receptor beta chains originate from one sample sequenced in a study of T cells in Graves' hyperthyroidism and ophthalmopathy. The investigators amplified TCR beta CDR3 regions from RNA transcripts. Researchers ran a first-round RT-PCR on the TCR CDR3 using the HTBI primer set. MiXCR, run by TCRdb on the multiplex PCR reads, gives a single entry per CDR3 protein. The table records around 300,000 distinct CDR3 sequences, 11% to 15% of them present only once. The sample consisted of blood. These receptors were taken from a woman between 25 and 40 years old with Graves' hyperthyroidism.

The chain has TRBV29-1 and TRBJ2-1, with unresolved D. Germline lookup yields CDR1 SQVTM and CDR2 ANQGSEA. The CDR3 extends over 10 amino acids. Trimming removed 5 bases at V and 5 bases at J, with 4 bases between. The CDR3 here is CSVSDNEQFF. CDR3 DNA sequence: TGCAGCGTTTCTGACAATGAGCAGTTCTTC.

The rearrangement links TRBV29-1 to TRBJ2-3, with a tentative D call TRBD1 (6 bases). Trimming stripped 7 bases from V and 3 bases from J, with 14 bases between. Germline CDR1 SQVTM, CDR2 ANQGSEA. This CDR3 region has 13 residues. The CDR3 bases are TGCAGCGCCCTCCGGGACATGACAGATACGCAGTATTTT. Its protein is CSALRDMTDTQYF.

This clonotype was detected ten times or more. The V call is TRBV2, the J call TRBJ1-5; D might be TRBD1 (5 bases). The CDR3 sequence is 14 residues long. From germline, CDR1 is SNHLY and CDR2 FYNNEI. With 6 bases removed from V and 6 bases from J, the gap between germline ends came to 15 bases. In nucleotides, the CDR3 is TGTGCCAGCAGAAATACAGGTGGGGGTCAGCCCCAGCATTTT. As protein: CASRNTGGGQPQHF.

The genes are TRBV20-1 and TRBJ2-1, with D possibly being TRBD2 (6 bases). CDR1 and CDR2 (germline): DFQATT, SNEGSKA (reference sequence). V shed 1 base and J shed 7 bases, with 14 bases lying between them. The CDR3 consists of 14 residues. The CDR3: CSARATTSINEQFF. CDR3 DNA: TGCAGTGCTAGAGCTACGACTAGTATAAATGAGCAGTTCTTC.

This chain connects TRBV28 to TRBJ2-4; D not certain. Germline V gene sequence: CDR1 MDHEN, CDR2 SYDVKM. The CDR3 spans 15 residues. V lost 5 bases and J lost 5, with 16 bases in between. The CDR3: CASSRSSGLENIQYF. The DNA of the CDR3 is TGTGCCAGCAGTCGTTCAAGTGGTTTGGAAAACATTCAGTACTTC.

This clonotype was seen ten or more times. The CDR3 DNA reads as TGTGCCAGTAGTTCAGAGGGAGGGCCGTGGACCGGGGAGCTGTTTTTT. Its translation is CASSSEGGPWTGELFF. The rearrangement joins TRBV19 to TRBJ2-2, with 7 bases that match TRBD2. Germline lookup yields CDR1 LNHDA and CDR2 SQIVND (reference sequence). V was pared by 5 bases and J by 5 bases, with 11 bases of the junction left unmatched. CDR3 length: 16 residues.

CDR3 sequence reads: CASRWARQYF. The CDR3 DNA reads TGTGCCAGTCGATGGGCTAGACAGTACTTC. This chain uses TRBV19 with TRBJ2-7; D not resolved. CDR3 length equals 10 residues. The V and J ends lost 8 bases and 10 bases respectively, with 12 bases between them. Looked up from germline, CDR1 is LNHDA and CDR2 is SQIVND (reference sequence).

This clonotype was seen repeatedly, ten times or more. The CDR3 DNA follows: TGTGCCAGCAGTTCCCGACAGGGAAGATGGGAGCAGTACTTC. Translation: CASSSRQGRWEQYF. The gene calls are TRBV12-3 or TRBV12-4 and TRBJ2-7, with TRBD1 identical over 7 bases. The J segment lost 7 bases and the V segment lost 4 bases, leaving 10 bases of the junction unmatched. This CDR3 contains 14 residues.

The J gene is TRBJ1-5, the V gene TRBV7-2; D remains unclear. V lost 2 bases and J lost 6, with 8 bases in between. The CDR3 has 13 residues. Germline CDR1 reads SGHTA; CDR2 reads FQGNSA. DNA of the CDR3: TGTGCCAGCAGCTTACGGAGGAGTCAGCCCCAGCATTTT. Its translation: CASSLRRSQPQHF.

This clonotype has at least ten counts. This chain joins TRBV7-8 and TRBJ2-2; no firm D call. CDR3 size: 15 residues. Trimming took 1 base from V and 3 from J, leaving 9 bases between them. Germline V gene data show CDR1 as SGHVS and CDR2 as FQNEAQ. CDR3 in amino acids: CASSLVPDYTGELFF. The CDR3 DNA sequence: TGTGCCAGCAGCTTAGTCCCAGACTACACCGGGGAGCTGTTTTTT.

In this sample, this clonotype turned up many times. The CDR3 region is CASSTVGGQIQETQYF. The DNA of the CDR3 is TGTGCCAGCAGCACCGTGGGGGGACAGATTCAAGAGACCCAGTACTTC. This rearrangement joins TRBV7-2 to TRBJ2-5, with a tentative D call TRBD1 (7 bases). Germline V gene data show CDR1 as SGHTA and CDR2 as FQGNSA. V lost 5 bases to trimming and J lost 2 bases, with 18 bases between them. The CDR3 length is 16 residues.

This clonotype was recorded at least ten times. This chain joins TRBV28 and TRBJ2-1; possible D gene TRBD2, 5 bases. V was cut by 5 bases and J by 1 base, with 12 bases left in between. Germline V lookup: CDR1 MDHEN, CDR2 SYDVKM. The CDR3 is 15 residues long. The CDR3 region is CASSENSGSYNEQFF. CDR3 nucleotides: TGTGCCAGCAGTGAGAACTCGGGGTCCTACAATGAGCAGTTCTTC.

This clonotype was seen at least ten times. The chain uses TRBV28 and TRBJ1-2, with 9 nucleotides matching TRBD1. The V gene's germline CDR1 is MDHEN and CDR2 SYDVKM. CDR3 length: 14 amino acids. After removal of 4 bases from V and 8 bases from J, the junction contained 8 bases not matched to a gene. The CDR3, as DNA: TGTGCCAGCAGTTCGGGACAGGGCGTCGGGGGCTACACCTTC. Translated, it gives CASSSGQGVGGYTF.

This clonotype was recorded many times. The rearrangement uses TRBV7-2 and TRBJ1-2; D call uncertain. The CDR3 is made up of 12 amino acids. V dropped 5 bases and J dropped 4 bases, with 8 bases sitting between them. Germline V lookup: CDR1 SGHTA, CDR2 FQGNSA. The CDR3 spells CASSITAYGYTF. The CDR3 nucleotides are TGTGCCAGCAGCATAACAGCCTATGGCTACACCTTC. The full variable domain, with the rest looked up from reference TRBV7-2 and TRBJ1-2, is GAGVSQSPSNKVTEKGKDVELRCDPISGHTALYWYRQSLGQGLEFLIYFQGNSAPDKSGLPSDRFSAERTGGSVSTLTIQRTQQEDSAVYLCASSITAYGYTFGSGTRLTVV.

J is TRBJ2-1 and V is TRBV11-1, with 9 bases aligning to TRBD2. The CDR3 consists of 17 residues. Trimming cost V 5 bases and J 3 bases; bases outside gene matches: 11. Germline V gene data show CDR1 as SGHAT and CDR2 as FQDESV (reference sequence). In DNA, the CDR3 is TGTGCCAGCAGCGGGGGCGGGAGGGCCAAAAGCTACAATGAGCAGTTCTTC. Encoded protein: CASSGGGRAKSYNEQFF.

This clonotype was detected many times. This chain uses TRBV6-1 with TRBJ1-2, with 8 bases that match TRBD1. The germline V gene has CDR1 MNHNS and CDR2 SASEGT. The V segment lost 7 bases and the J segment 4 bases; nucleotides outside the gene matches: 8. This CDR3 spans 14 amino acids. For the CDR3, the DNA is TGTGCCAGCATGGGACAGGCTATTCTCTATGGCTACACCTTC. Its translation: CASMGQAILYGYTF.

This clonotype has ten or more counts. The chain uses TRBV20-1 and TRBJ2-5; 7 positions agree with TRBD2. Germline CDR1 and CDR2: DFQATT and SNEGSKA (reference sequence). CDR3 size: 13 residues. The V segment lost 2 bases and the J segment 4 bases; nucleotides outside the gene matches: 4. This CDR3 is CSARKTGGETQYF. For the CDR3, the DNA is TGCAGTGCTAGAAAGACGGGAGGAGAGACCCAGTACTTC.

This clonotype appeared many times. The chain has TRBV7-6 and TRBJ1-1, with D unclear. Trimming shortened V by 3 bases and J by 1 base, and 15 bases separated the two germline ends. This CDR3 has 16 amino acids. In germline, CDR1 is SGHVS, CDR2 FNYEAQ. The CDR3 coding sequence is TGTGCCAGCAGCTTTTCGGTGATAGCTGCGAACACTGAAGCTTTCTTT. Translated: CASSFSVIAANTEAFF. Complete variable domain (other parts from reference TRBV7-6 and TRBJ1-1): GAGVSQSPRYKVTKRGQDVALRCDPISGHVSLYWYRQALGQGPEFLTYFNYEAQQDKSGLPNDRFSAERPEGSISTLTIQRTEQRDSAMYRCASSFSVIAANTEAFFGQGTRLTVV.

J is TRBJ2-7 and V is TRBV18, with 12 nucleotides matching TRBD2. Germline trimming cut 3 bases from V and 6 bases from J; bases unmatched to any gene: 9. The germline V gene has CDR1 KGHSH and CDR2 LQKENI. The CDR3 is 16 amino acids. CDR3 loop: CASSPTSGSFGFEQYF. CDR3 nucleotides: TGTGCCAGCTCACCGACTAGCGGGAGCTTTGGTTTCGAGCAGTACTTC. The variable domain in full, with the rest retrieved from reference TRBV18 and TRBJ2-7, is NAGVMQNPRHLVRRRGQEARLRCSPMKGHSHVYWYRQLPEEGLKFMVYLQKENIIDESGMPKERFSAEFPKEGPSILRIQQVVRGDSAAYFCASSPTSGSFGFEQYFGPGTRLTVT.

V usage is TRBV12-3 or TRBV12-4 and J usage is TRBJ2-2; weak D call: TRBD2 (5 bases). V lost 10 bases and J 2 bases, leaving 11 bases between the germline ends. The CDR3 runs 13 residues. CDR3 in DNA: TGTGCCATCGAGGGCGAAAACACCGGGGAGCTGTTTTTT. Translation gives CAIEGENTGELFF.

This clonotype appeared a few times. This chain links TRBV20-1 with TRBJ2-7, with D uncertain. CDR1 and CDR2 (germline): DFQATT, SNEGSKA (reference sequence). The CDR3 spans 11 residues. Trimming shortened V by 4 bases and J by 4 bases, and 8 bases separated the two germline ends. The CDR3 coding sequence is TGCAGTGCTAAAGATTGGTACGAGCAGTACTTC. It specifies CSAKDWYEQYF.

This clonotype was detected many times. The rearrangement uses TRBV11-2 and TRBJ2-1; 13 positions match TRBD2. The V and J ends lost 7 bases and 4 bases, in that order; junction bases with no gene match: 13. Germline V gene data show CDR1 as SGHAT and CDR2 as FQNNGV. The CDR3 is made up of 18 amino acids. The CDR3 protein is CASKRTTSGRGHYNEQFF. CDR3 in DNA: TGTGCCAGCAAGAGGACCACTAGCGGGAGGGGGCATTACAATGAGCAGTTCTTC.

This clonotype was found once. V and J are TRBV20-1 and TRBJ2-2; no clear D gene. The CDR3 covers 14 residues. Germline-derived CDR1 and CDR2 are DFQATT and SNEGSKA (reference sequence). The V gene lost 5 bases and the J gene lost 6 bases, with 16 bases spanning the gap. CDR3 bases: TGCAGTGCTGGCCCGGGCCCCCGCCCCGGGGAGCTGTTTTTT. This encodes CSAGPGPRPGELFF.

This clonotype has ten or more counts. The J gene is TRBJ2-7, the V gene TRBV3-1; 7 bases map to TRBD1. The CDR3 is made up of 16 amino acids. J lost 5 bases, V lost 1 base, and 11 bases had no gene match. The germline V gene encodes CDR1 LGHDT and CDR2 YNNKEL (reference sequence). CDR3 protein: CASSQGVWTGNNEQYF. DNA of the CDR3: TGTGCCAGCAGCCAAGGGGTTTGGACAGGAAACAACGAGCAGTACTTC.

The chain has TRBV29-1 and TRBJ1-3, with unresolved D. Germline loops: CDR1 SQVTM, CDR2 ANQGSEA. Trimming took 0 bases from V and 1 from J, leaving 7 bases between them. The CDR3 length is 14 residues. The CDR3 loop reads CSVEEGRSGNTIYF. CDR3 nucleotides: TGCAGCGTTGAAGAGGGAAGATCTGGAAACACCATATATTTT.

There are many counts of this clonotype. This sequence joins TRBV27 and TRBJ2-7; TRBD2 agrees at 10 bases. There are 15 residues in the CDR3. CDR1 MNHEY and CDR2 SMNVEV come from the germline V gene (reference sequence). The V and J ends lost 5 bases and 4 bases, in that order; junction bases with no gene match: 8. DNA of the CDR3: TGTGCCAGCAGTCCCCGACTAGCGGGCCAATACGAGCAGTACTTC. Translation gives CASSPRLAGQYEQYF.

This clonotype was observed at least ten times. This sequence joins TRBV11-2 and TRBJ2-1, with 10 nucleotides matching TRBD1. The CDR3 loop spans 16 amino acids. V lost 5 bases and J lost 2; bases outside the gene matches: 6. Looked up from germline, CDR1 is SGHAT and CDR2 is FQNNGV. The CDR3 bases are TGTGCCAGCAGCCGTCCGGGACAGGGGCCCTACAATGAGCAGTTCTTC. Residues: CASSRPGQGPYNEQFF. The full variable domain, completed using reference TRBV11-2 and TRBJ2-1, is EAGVAQSPRYKIIEKRQSVAFWCNPISGHATLYWYQQILGQGPKLLIQFQNNGVVDDSQLPKDRFSAERLKGVDSTLKIQPAKLEDSAVYLCASSRPGQGPYNEQFFGPGTRLTVL.

The chain recombines TRBV30 with TRBJ1-2; D is unresolved. This CDR3 spans 14 amino acids. CDR1 GTSNPN and CDR2 SVGIG come from the germline V gene (reference sequence). The germline V and J ends were trimmed by 0 bases and 1 base, with 9 bases remaining between them. The CDR3 DNA follows: TGTGCCTGGAGTGTAGACGCCCTTAACTATGGCTACACCTTC. It yields the protein CAWSVDALNYGYTF.

This clonotype came up many times. The chain links TRBV7-9 to TRBJ1-1; D is possibly TRBD1 (6 bases). Trimming stripped 2 bases from V and 0 bases from J, with 28 bases between. Germline-derived CDR1 and CDR2 are SEHNR and FQNEAQ (reference sequence). The CDR3 loop spans 21 amino acids. DNA for the CDR3: TGTGCCAGCAGCTTAAGGGGGTCTCCGGGGAGTGGGGGGGGCATGAACACTGAAGCTTTCTTT. It is translated as CASSLRGSPGSGGGMNTEAFF.

J is TRBJ2-7 and V is TRBV12-3 or TRBV12-4; D uncertain. This CDR3 is 12 amino acids long. The V gene lost 4 bases and the J gene lost 5 bases, with 9 bases spanning the gap. The CDR3 is CASSSRVNEQYF. CDR3 sequence (DNA): TGTGCCAGCAGTTCAAGGGTCAACGAGCAGTACTTC.